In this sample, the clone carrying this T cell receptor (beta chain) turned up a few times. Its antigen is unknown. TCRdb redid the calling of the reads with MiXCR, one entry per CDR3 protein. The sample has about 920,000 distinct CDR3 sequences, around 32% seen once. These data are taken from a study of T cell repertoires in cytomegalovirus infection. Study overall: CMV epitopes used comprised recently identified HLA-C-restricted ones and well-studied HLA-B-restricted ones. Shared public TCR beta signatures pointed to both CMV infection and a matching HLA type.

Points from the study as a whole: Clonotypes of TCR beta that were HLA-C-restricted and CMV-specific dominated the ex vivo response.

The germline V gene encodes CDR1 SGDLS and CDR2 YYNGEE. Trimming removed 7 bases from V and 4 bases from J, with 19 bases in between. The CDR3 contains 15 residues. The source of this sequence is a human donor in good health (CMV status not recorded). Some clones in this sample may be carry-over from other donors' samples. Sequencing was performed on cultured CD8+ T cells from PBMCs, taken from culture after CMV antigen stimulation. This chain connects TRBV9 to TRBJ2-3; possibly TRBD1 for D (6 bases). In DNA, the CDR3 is TGTGCCAGCTCAGGTGGGGGCCGCTTCGCAGATACGCAGTATTTT. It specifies CASSGGGRFADTQYF.